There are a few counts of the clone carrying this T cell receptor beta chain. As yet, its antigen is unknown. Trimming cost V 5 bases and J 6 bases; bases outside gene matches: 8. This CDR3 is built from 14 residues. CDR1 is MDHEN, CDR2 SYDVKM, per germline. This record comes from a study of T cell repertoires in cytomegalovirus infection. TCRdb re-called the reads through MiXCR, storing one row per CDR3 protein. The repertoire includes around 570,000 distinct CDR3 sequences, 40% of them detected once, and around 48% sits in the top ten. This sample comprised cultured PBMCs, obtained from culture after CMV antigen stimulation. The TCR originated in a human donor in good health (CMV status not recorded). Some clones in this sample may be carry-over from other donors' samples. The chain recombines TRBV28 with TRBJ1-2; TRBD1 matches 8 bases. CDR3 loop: CASSRPTGEDGYTF. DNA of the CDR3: TGTGCCAGCAGTCGCCCGACAGGGGAAGATGGCTACACCTTC.